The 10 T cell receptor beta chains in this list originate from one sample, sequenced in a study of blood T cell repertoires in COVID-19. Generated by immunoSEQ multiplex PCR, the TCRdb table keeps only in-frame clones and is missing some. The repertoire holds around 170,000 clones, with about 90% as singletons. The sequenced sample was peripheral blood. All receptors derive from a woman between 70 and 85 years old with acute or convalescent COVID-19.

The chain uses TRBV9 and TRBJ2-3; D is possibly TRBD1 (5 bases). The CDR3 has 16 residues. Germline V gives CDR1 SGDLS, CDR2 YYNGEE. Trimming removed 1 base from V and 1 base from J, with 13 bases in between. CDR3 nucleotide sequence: TGTGCCAGCAGCGTACCGTCAAGGGGTGGCACAGATACGCAGTATTTT. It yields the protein CASSVPSRGGTDTQYF.

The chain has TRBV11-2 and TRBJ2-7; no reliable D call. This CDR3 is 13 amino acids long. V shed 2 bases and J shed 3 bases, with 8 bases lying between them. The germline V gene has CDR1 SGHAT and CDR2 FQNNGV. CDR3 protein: CASSLRQDYEQYF. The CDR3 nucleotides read TGTGCCAGCAGCTTAAGGCAGGACTACGAGCAGTACTTC.

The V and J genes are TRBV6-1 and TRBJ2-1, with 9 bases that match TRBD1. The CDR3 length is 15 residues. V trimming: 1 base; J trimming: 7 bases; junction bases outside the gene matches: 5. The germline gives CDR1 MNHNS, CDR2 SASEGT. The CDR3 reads CASSEVGTGFNEQFF. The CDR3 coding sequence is TGTGCCAGCAGTGAAGTTGGGACAGGGTTTAATGAGCAGTTCTTC.

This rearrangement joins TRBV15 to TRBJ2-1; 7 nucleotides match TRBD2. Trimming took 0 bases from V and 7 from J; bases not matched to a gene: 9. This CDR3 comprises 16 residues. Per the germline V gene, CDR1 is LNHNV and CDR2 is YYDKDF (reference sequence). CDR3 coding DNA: TGTGCCACCAGCAGAGATCAAGGGAGGGTCCAGAATGAGCAGTTCTTC. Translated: CATSRDQGRVQNEQFF.

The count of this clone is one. CDR3 sequence reads: CATSRAGTPAANYGYTF. The DNA of the CDR3 is TGTGCCACCAGCAGAGCGGGGACTCCGGCTGCTAACTATGGCTACACCTTC. The rearrangement uses TRBV15 and TRBJ1-2; possibly TRBD1 for D (5 bases). Trimming removed 1 base at V and 0 bases at J, with 15 bases between. The V gene's germline CDR1 is LNHNV and CDR2 YYDKDF (reference sequence). CDR3 length equals 17 residues.

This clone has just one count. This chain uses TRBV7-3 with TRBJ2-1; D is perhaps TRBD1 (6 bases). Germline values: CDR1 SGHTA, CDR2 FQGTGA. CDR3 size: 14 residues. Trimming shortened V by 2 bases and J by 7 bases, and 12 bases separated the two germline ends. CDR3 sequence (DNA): TGTGCCAGCAGCTTACAAGGGGGTAGGAATGAGCAGTTCTTC. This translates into CASSLQGGRNEQFF.

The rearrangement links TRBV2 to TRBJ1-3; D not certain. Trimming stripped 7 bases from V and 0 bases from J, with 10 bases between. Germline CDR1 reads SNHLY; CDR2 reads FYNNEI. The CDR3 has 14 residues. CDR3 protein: CASIPGDSGNTIYF. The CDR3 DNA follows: TGTGCCAGCATTCCGGGTGACTCTGGAAACACCATATATTTT.

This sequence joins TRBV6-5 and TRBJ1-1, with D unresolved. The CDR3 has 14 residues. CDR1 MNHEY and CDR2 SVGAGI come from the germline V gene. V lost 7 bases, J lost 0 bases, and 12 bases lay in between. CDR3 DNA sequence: TGTGCCAGCATTAAAGAACTGATGAACACTGAAGCTTTCTTT. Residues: CASIKELMNTEAFF.

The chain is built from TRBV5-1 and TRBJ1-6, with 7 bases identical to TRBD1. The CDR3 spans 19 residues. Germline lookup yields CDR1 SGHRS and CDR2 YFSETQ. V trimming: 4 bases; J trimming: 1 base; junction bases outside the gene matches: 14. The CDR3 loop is CASSPRLGGSGSYNSPLHF. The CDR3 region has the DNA TGCGCCAGCAGCCCTAGGTTAGGGGGCTCAGGGTCCTATAATTCACCCCTCCACTTT. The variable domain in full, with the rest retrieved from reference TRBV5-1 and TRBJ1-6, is KAGVTQTPRYLIKTRGQQVTLSCSPISGHRSVSWYQQTPGQGLQFLFEYFSETQRNKGNFPGRFSGRQFSNSRSEMNVSTLELGDSALYLCASSPRLGGSGSYNSPLHFGNGTRLTVT.

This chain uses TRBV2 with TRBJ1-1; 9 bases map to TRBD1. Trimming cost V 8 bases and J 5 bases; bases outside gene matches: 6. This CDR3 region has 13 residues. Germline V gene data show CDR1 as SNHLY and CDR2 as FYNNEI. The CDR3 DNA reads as TGTGCCAGCCAGGACAGGGGCATAACTGAAGCTTTCTTT. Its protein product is CASQDRGITEAFF.